This TCR beta chain appears in the sequencing data of a study of cytomegalovirus exposure and HLA in healthy donors. Findings of the study overall: The authors excluded some V segments, including TRBV6-2 and TRBV6-3, as indistinguishable.

Researchers ran the PCR with 60 Vbeta and 13 Jbeta primers. Sequenced by immunoSEQ multiplex PCR; TCRdb stores in-frame clones only, minus some. The sample lists 90,000 to 110,000 clones; over 70% were seen once. To note about this clone: Its antigen is as yet unknown.

V was shortened by 5 bases and J by 8 bases, with 15 bases between the two germline ends. Per germline, CDR1 MNHEY and CDR2 SMNVEV (reference sequence). The CDR3 spans 13 residues. The TCR sequence derives from a male donor in good health and CMV-seronegative. Sequenced input: PBMCs. The chain recombines TRBV27 with TRBJ1-2, with D uncertain. The CDR3 region is CASSVAGTGGYTF. CDR3 DNA: TGTGCCAGCAGTGTTGCGGGAACGGGAGGCTACACCTTC.